These 4 T cell receptor beta chains came from one sample sequenced in a study of regulatory T cells in long-lasting Graves disease. The time point denotes: newly diagnosed GD, antithyroid drugs for less than 3 months. PBMC RNA served as the TCR library source. Assembly of TCR beta libraries relied on iRepertoire HTBI primers together with Arm-PCR of CDR3 regions. Each CDR3 protein is one row after TCRdb ran MiXCR on the multiplex PCR reads. The top ten hold approximately 17% of the sample, which has 350,000 to 500,000 distinct CDR3 sequences, about 15% seen once. These data were likewise used in another study, on T cells in Graves' hyperthyroidism and ophthalmopathy.

The material sequenced was peripheral blood mononuclear cells (PBMCs), taken at new diagnosis, from a patient treated with antithyroid drugs. The source is a woman aged 50 to 60 with Graves disease.

This clonotype came up many times. The rearrangement links TRBV7-2 to TRBJ2-7; 7 positions match TRBD1. The CDR3 is made up of 15 amino acids. V gave up 1 base and J gave up 2 bases; unmatched junction bases: 5. From germline, CDR1 is SGHTA and CDR2 FQGNSA. The CDR3 region has the DNA TGTGCCAGCAGCTTAGGGCAGGGGGTCCCCTACGAGCAGTACTTC. It translates to CASSLGQGVPYEQYF.

V usage is TRBV19 and J usage is TRBJ1-4; D is undetermined. CDR1 is LNHDA, CDR2 SQIVND, per germline (reference sequence). CDR3 length equals 14 residues. The V end lost 9 bases, the J end lost 8 bases, and 19 bases lay between the germline ends. The CDR3 loop is CASQEFGVGEKLFF. The CDR3 region has the DNA TGTGCCAGCCAAGAATTCGGGGTTGGAGAAAAACTGTTTTTT.

This clonotype came up many times. J is TRBJ2-3 and V is TRBV28; maybe TRBD2 (6 bases). The V end lost 11 bases, the J end lost 0 bases, and 15 bases lay between the germline ends. Germline V gives CDR1 MDHEN, CDR2 SYDVKM. There are 14 residues in the CDR3. This CDR3 is CASSGRRSTDTQYF. The CDR3 nucleotides are TGTGCCTCAAGCGGGCGGCGGAGCACAGATACGCAGTATTTT.

The table lists this clonotype with many counts. This chain joins TRBV28 and TRBJ2-3, with D perhaps being TRBD1 or TRBD2 (6 bases each). V lost 7 bases to trimming and J lost 1 base, with 21 bases between them. The CDR3 runs to 17 residues. Germline CDR1 MDHEN, CDR2 SYDVKM. CDR3 in DNA: TGTGCCAGCACCACCGGGGGCTTCGTCGCTCGCACAGATACGCAGTATTTT. Protein product: CASTTGGFVARTDTQYF.